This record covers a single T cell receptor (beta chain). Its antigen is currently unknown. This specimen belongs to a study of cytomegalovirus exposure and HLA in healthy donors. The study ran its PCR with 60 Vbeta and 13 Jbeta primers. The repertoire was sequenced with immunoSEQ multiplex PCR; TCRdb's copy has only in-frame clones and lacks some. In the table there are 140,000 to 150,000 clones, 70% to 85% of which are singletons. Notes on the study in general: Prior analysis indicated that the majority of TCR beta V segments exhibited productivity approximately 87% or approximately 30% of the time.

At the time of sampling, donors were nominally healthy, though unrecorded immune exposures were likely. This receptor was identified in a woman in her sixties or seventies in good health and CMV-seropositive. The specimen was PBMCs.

In DNA form, the CDR3 reads TGTGCCAGCAGTTCCCGACTAGCGGGCTCGGGTGAGCAGTTCTTC. It yields the protein CASSSRLAGSGEQFF. J is TRBJ2-1 and V is TRBV28; TRBD2 matches 10 bases. Germline CDR1 and CDR2: MDHEN and SYDVKM. The CDR3 has 15 residues. V lost 4 bases to trimming and J lost 9 bases; unmatched junction nucleotides: 9.